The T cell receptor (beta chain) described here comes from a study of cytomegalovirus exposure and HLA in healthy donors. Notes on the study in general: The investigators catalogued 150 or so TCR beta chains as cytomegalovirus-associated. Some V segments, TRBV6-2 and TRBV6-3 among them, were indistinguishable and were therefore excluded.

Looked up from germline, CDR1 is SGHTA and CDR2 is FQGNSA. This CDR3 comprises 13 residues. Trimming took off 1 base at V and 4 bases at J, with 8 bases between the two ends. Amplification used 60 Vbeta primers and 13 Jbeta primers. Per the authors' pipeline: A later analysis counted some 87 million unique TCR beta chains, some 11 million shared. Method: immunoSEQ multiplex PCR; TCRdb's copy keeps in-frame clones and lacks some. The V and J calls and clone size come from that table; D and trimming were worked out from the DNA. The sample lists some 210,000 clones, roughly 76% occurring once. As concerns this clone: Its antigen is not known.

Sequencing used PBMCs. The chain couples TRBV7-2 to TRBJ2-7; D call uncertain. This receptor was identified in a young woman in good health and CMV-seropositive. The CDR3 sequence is CASSLGGQYEQYF. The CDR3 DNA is TGTGCCAGCAGCTTAGGAGGCCAGTACGAGCAGTACTTC.